A selection of T cell receptor beta chains follows, all from one sample in a study of T-cell reconstitution after alpha-beta-depleted transplantation in children. From the PCR reads, TCRdb called clonotypes with MiXCR, one entry per CDR3 protein. The sample shows 440,000 or so distinct CDR3 sequences, 43% of them seen only once. This material consisted of PBMCs, taken before TCRalphabeta/CD19-depleted stem cell transplant. Source of these receptors: a girl aged 2 to 9 with aplastic anemia, due to receive a stem cell transplant. Each CDR3 is given with its conserved first and last residue. D genes are given only for firm matches. For some rows the clone size is stated as once, few or many, or as a class when expanded; others skip it.

>many|TRBV15|TRBD1|TRBJ1-4
TGTGCCACCAGCAGGGGAGGGACAGTCAATGAAAAACTGTTTTTT
CATSRGGTVNEKLFF
>NA|TRBV7-9|TRBD2|TRBJ2-3
TGTGCCAGCAGCTTAGAACCGAGCGGGAACCCAGATACGCAGTATTTT
CASSLEPSGNPDTQYF
>NA|TRBV7-2|TRBD1|TRBJ2-5
TGTGCCAGCAGCTTAGCGGGGACAGGGGAAGAGACCCAGTACTTC
CASSLAGTGEETQYF
>NA|TRBV30|TRBD1|TRBJ1-4
TGTGCCTGGAGTGCCGGACAGGACAAACTGTTTTTT
CAWSAGQDKLFF
>many|TRBV5-6|NA|TRBJ2-5
TGTGCCAGCAGAGGCGCTGGGGGAGAGACCCAGTACTTC
CASRGAGGETQYF
>NA|TRBV28|TRBD2|TRBJ2-3
TGTGCCACCGAAGGGGGACTAGCGGCCACAGATACGCAGTATTTT
CATEGGLAATDTQYF
>NA|TRBV20-1|TRBD2|TRBJ2-5
TGCAGTGCTATAGATCGCGGGAGGGCCGGGGAGACCCAGTACTTC
CSAIDRGRAGETQYF
>many|TRBV9|NA|TRBJ2-3
TGTGCCAGCAGCGCATATAGCGGAATCCGCACAGATACGCAGTATTTT
CASSAYSGIRTDTQYF
>NA|TRBV6-2/TRBV6-3|TRBD1|TRBJ1-5
TGTGCCAGCAGTTTCCCGACAGGGTCGGGGCAGCCCCAGCATTTT
CASSFPTGSGQPQHF
>many|TRBV20-1|NA|TRBJ1-2
TGCAGTGCTAGAGACCCCCTACAGGGATGGGCCTATGGCTACACCTTC
CSARDPLQGWAYGYTF
>many|TRBV3-1|TRBD2|TRBJ2-1
TGTGCCAGCAGCCAAGCTTATAGCGGGAGGCTCGGCAATGAGCAGTTCTTC
CASSQAYSGRLGNEQFF
>NA|TRBV10-2|NA|TRBJ2-7
TGCGCCAGCAGAACATCCGGGACTCATTACGAGCAGTACTTC
CASRTSGTHYEQYF
>many|TRBV28|TRBD2|TRBJ2-7
TGTGCCAGCAGTGGAGCGGGAGGGCTACATCTACTACGAGAGCAGTACTTC
CASSGAGGLHLLREQYF
>NA|TRBV7-8|TRBD2|TRBJ2-5
TGTGCCAGCCGACCTTGGGCTTTAGCGGGAGATGAGACCCAGTACTTC
CASRPWALAGDETQYF
>NA|TRBV12-3/TRBV12-4|NA|TRBJ2-7
TGTGCCAGCAGCCTTGCAAACCCCTACGAGCAGTACTTC
CASSLANPYEQYF
>many|TRBV12-3/TRBV12-4|TRBD2|TRBJ2-2
TGTGCCAGCAGTTCGCGAACTAGCGGGTACTATAACACCGGGGAGCTGTTTTTT
CASSSRTSGYYNTGELFF
>few|TRBV7-6|TRBD1|TRBJ1-2
TGTGCCACACCGGACAGGGGTTCTAACTATGGCTACACCTTC
CATPDRGSNYGYTF
>many|TRBV20-1|NA|TRBJ2-5
TGCAGTGCTAGAGCGCTAGAGACCCAGTACTTC
CSARALETQYF
>NA|TRBV28|TRBD1|TRBJ2-1
TGTGCCAGCATTTCGCCGGGACAGGGGGAGTTCTTC
CASISPGQGEFF
>few|TRBV27|NA|TRBJ1-6
TGTGCCAGCAGTTTACTGGACCCTAACGTCGGTTCACCCCTCCACTTT
CASSLLDPNVGSPLHF
>NA|TRBV20-1|NA|TRBJ2-1
TGCAGTGCTAGTCGGGGAGCCTCCAATGAGCAGTTCTTC
CSASRGASNEQFF
>many|TRBV21-1|NA|TRBJ2-7
TGTGCCAGCAGGACAGGACTAGCGGGCTCCTCCTACGAGCAGTACTTC
CASRTGLAGSSYEQYF
>many|TRBV7-2|NA|TRBJ2-1
TGTGCCAGCAGCTTACGGCCTAGGGGAAATGAGCAGTTCTTC
CASSLRPRGNEQFF
>few|TRBV9|NA|TRBJ1-6
TGTGCCAGCAGCGTAGATTCACAACCGAATTCACCCCTCCACTTT
CASSVDSQPNSPLHF
>many|TRBV2|TRBD1|TRBJ1-1
TGTGCCAGCAATGGCGACAGGGGGTTCACTGAAGCTTTCTTT
CASNGDRGFTEAFF
>NA|TRBV12-3/TRBV12-4|NA|TRBJ1-5
TGTGCCAGCAGTTTCCAGGGGAGCCGCCAGCCCCAGCATTTT
CASSFQGSRQPQHF
>NA|TRBV12-3/TRBV12-4|NA|TRBJ1-2
TGTGCCAGCAGTTCTTCTGACAGATATGGCTACACCTTC
CASSSSDRYGYTF
>NA|TRBV25-1|TRBD2|TRBJ2-3
TGTGCCAGCAGTGAAGAGGGAGGGGTCACAGATACGCAGTATTTT
CASSEEGGVTDTQYF
>many|TRBV6-6|NA|TRBJ2-3
TGTGCCAGCAGTTCCCCGGAAGATACGCAGTATTTT
CASSSPEDTQYF
>NA|TRBV10-3|NA|TRBJ2-1
TGTGCCACCAGCGGGACAGGTCGCTACAATGAGCAGTTCTTC
CATSGTGRYNEQFF
>NA|TRBV20-1|NA|TRBJ2-3
TGCAGTGCTAGAGAGGGACAAGGCGTTGAGCAGTATTTT
CSAREGQGVEQYF
>NA|TRBV29-1|NA|TRBJ2-7
TGCAGCGTTTTGACGTCGAGAGAGCAGTACTTC
CSVLTSREQYF
>NA|TRBV12-3/TRBV12-4|NA|TRBJ2-3
TGTGCCAGCAGTTTGGACCCTGGGGATACGCAGTATTTT
CASSLDPGDTQYF
>NA|TRBV7-9|NA|TRBJ2-7
TGTGCCAGCAGCTTATCTACTACTTCTCGCGAGCAGTACTTC
CASSLSTTSREQYF
>NA|TRBV7-9|NA|TRBJ2-7
TGTGCCAGCAGCACGACTGTCACCTACGAGCAGTACTTC
CASSTTVTYEQYF
>many|TRBV7-3|TRBD2|TRBJ2-5
TGTGCCAGCAGCCACACTAGCGGGATTGGAGAGACCCAGTACTTC
CASSHTSGIGETQYF
>few|TRBV20-1|NA|TRBJ1-6
TGCAGTGCTAGGCGCGGGGCCGGTAATTCACCCCTCCACTTT
CSARRGAGNSPLHF
>few|TRBV7-2|TRBD1|TRBJ1-2
TGTGCCAGCAGCTACCCGGACAGGGGGGGAGGCTACACCTTC
CASSYPDRGGGYTF
>few|TRBV2|NA|TRBJ2-1
TGTGCCAGCAAGGAGAGTGGGGTTCGCTCCTACAATGAGCAGTTCTTC
CASKESGVRSYNEQFF
>NA|TRBV5-1|NA|TRBJ2-2
TGCGCCAGCAGCTTGGCGTCTAGCATTTTGGGAGAGCTGTTTTTT
CASSLASSILGELFF
>NA|TRBV11-2|NA|TRBJ2-7
TGTGCCAGCAGCGCTACCGGGACGGGACCTTACGAGCAGTACTTC
CASSATGTGPYEQYF
>NA|TRBV12-3/TRBV12-4|NA|TRBJ2-7
TGTGCCAGCAGTTTAAGGATCAGGACAATCTACAACGAGCAGTACTTC
CASSLRIRTIYNEQYF
>NA|TRBV4-1|NA|TRBJ2-3
TGCGCCAGCAGCCCGAACGGGGATACGCAGTATTTT
CASSPNGDTQYF
>NA|TRBV6-1|NA|TRBJ1-5
TGTGCCAGCGGAGGCCGGAGCAATCAGCCCCAGCATTTT
CASGGRSNQPQHF
>NA|TRBV10-3|TRBD1|TRBJ2-7
TGTGCCATCAGCCTCCGGGACAGGGGTAACGAGCAGTACTTC
CAISLRDRGNEQYF
>NA|TRBV20-1|NA|TRBJ2-7
TGCAGTGCTAGAGAAATAGGGGACCACGAGCAGTACTTC
CSAREIGDHEQYF